This T cell receptor beta chain was found in a study of blood T cell repertoires in COVID-19. Study-wide background: Sample material is recorded as cDNA or gDNA derived from T cells, B-cell-depleted T cells, or PBMCs.

Profiling relied on immunoSEQ multiplex PCR, and the TCRdb table lists in-frame clones only, not all of them. The sample consists of roughly 150,000 clones, 80% to 90% of them appearing once. Germline CDR1 MNHNY, CDR2 SVGAGI (reference sequence). V dropped 2 bases and J dropped 3; count of bases not matched to a gene: 0. This CDR3 contains 14 residues. Sequencing was performed on peripheral blood. This sequence was found in a woman in her thirties or forties with acute or convalescent COVID-19. The chain is built from TRBV6-6 and TRBJ1-3; TRBD1 matches 8 bases. The DNA of the CDR3 is TGTGCCAGCAGTTACACAGGGGGTGGAAACACCATATATTTT. Translation: CASSYTGGGNTIYF.